Listed here is a single T cell receptor (beta chain). During construction of the library, unique molecular identifiers were attached to individual cDNA molecules for quantitative, reproducible TCR counting. A single record per CDR3 protein comes from TCRdb applying MiXCR to the RACE reads. Here the sample spans roughly 200,000 distinct CDR3 sequences, about a fifth being singletons. These data belong to a study of human T cells and chemical hapten exposure. Overall study context: Alopecia areata, totalis or universalis was found in mostly female patients.

Time point of the sample: patch test 1, 2 weeks after DPC sensitization. The sample's treatment: therapeutic diphenylcyclopropenone sensitization with weekly scalp DPC. This clonotype originated in a woman aged 50 to 60 with alopecia areata. Some clones in this sample may be carry-over from other donors' samples. This material consisted of whole blood, taken in connection with sensitization to the hapten diphenylcyclopropenone (DPC).

CDR3 protein: CASSLGVGGDTDTQYF. Written as DNA, the CDR3 is TGTGCCAGCAGCTTAGGGGTGGGCGGTGACACAGATACGCAGTATTTT. The J gene is TRBJ2-3, the V gene TRBV7-6; no reliable D call. The germline V gene has CDR1 SGHVS and CDR2 FNYEAQ. V lost 1 base and J lost 2, with 13 bases in between. CDR3 length: 16 amino acids.